This TCR beta chain was captured in a study of blood T cells in healthy people across ages. Study-level results: Investigators viewed diversity estimates from one million T cells as underestimates, the study reported. Naive CD4+ cells and diversity were both higher in long-lived donors than in aged donors.

A note on this clonotype: What it recognizes is unknown.

No fewer than 5.5 micrograms of total RNA were isolated from every sample. CDR1 SGHTA and CDR2 FQGNSA come from the germline V gene. The CDR3 runs to 12 residues. V was pared by 1 base and J by 10 bases, with 1 base of the junction left unmatched. Through a sample-barcoded 5' primer and a J-beta primer mix, a second PCR was run for 7 to 11 cycles. TCRdb analysed the 5' RACE reads with MiXCR anew, one entry per CDR3 protein. The sample shows about a million distinct CDR3 sequences, just over 50% of them seen only once. Specimen: blood. This chain connects TRBV7-2 to TRBJ2-1; 7 bases are a match to TRBD2. The clonotype was recovered from a woman aged 60-75 years in good health. CDR3 sequence (DNA): TGTGCCAGCAGCTTAGAAGCGGGAGAGCAGTTCTTC. It specifies CASSLEAGEQFF.